This TCR beta chain was profiled in a study of cytomegalovirus exposure and HLA in healthy donors (dated by TCRdb to 2015 to 2018). For the study in its entirety: An earlier analysis of approximately 640 of the donors reported 250 to 300 Gb of sequence data and 117 million unique TCR beta sequences from some 180 million T cells. The study profiled the T cell repertoires of hundreds of subjects by immunosequencing and related them to cytomegalovirus serostatus. Typing coverage varied by locus: roughly 620-640 donors for A, B, C, DRB1 and DQB1; some 520 for DQA1; more than 600 for DPA1; around 450 for DPB1. The later analysis used no new phenotypic data to find candidate immune exposures, relying instead on TCR beta sequences and their occurrence across donors. The study aimed to test whether signatures of past pathogen exposure could be identified by cataloging public T cell receptors. Four or five DR-DQ haplotypes were handled as single units for association and clustering because linkage in the cohort was strong. In a later genetic analysis, genome-wide SNP genotypes for about 55% of the roughly 700 donors were used, and that subset was treated as a discovery cohort. Roughly 300 gigabases of sequencing data and roughly 81 million unique TCR sequences made up an early release that covered some 640 HLA-typed donors. The study combined high-throughput TCR immunosequencing, statistical association of individual TCRs with disease status, and machine learning to predict cytomegalovirus infection status. Every repertoire in the discovery cohort had been generated on one and the same sequencing platform. On average, roughly 240,000 unique TCR beta nucleotide sequences were sequenced per donor among 398 genotyped donors of the cohort, with around 19% of those sequences being non-productive. To study patterns of TCR occurrence, a later analysis re-analyzed previously published TCR beta repertoires from around 660 donors and added high-resolution HLA genotyping. To decide whether each TCR beta V gene segment behaved as functional or pseudogenic, an earlier analysis of some 570 of the donors relied on high-throughput TCR beta sequencing. Along with the approximately 670-subject first cohort, a separate validation cohort of over 90 different subjects was used. The genetic ancestry cluster associated with self-reported Caucasian donors included 65% to 90% of the roughly 410 genotyped donors. Class I and class II HLA loci were covered by the typing at four-digit resolution. Donor age, sex, ethnicity and CMV serostatus were compiled alongside the repertoire data.

Overall study results and their limits: The earlier analysis of 450 to 700 of the donors excluded some 15 rarely observed V segments, including chromosome 9 orphons, because counts were too low. In a later analysis, some 17,000 TCR beta sequences were associated with specific HLA alleles at a false discovery rate of 0.05. According to the authors, the approach could potentially be generalized to other disease states and immunological phenotypes. In an earlier analysis of fewer than 700 of the donors, most TCR beta V segments appeared in productive rearrangements about 90% or about 30% of the time, broadly matching IMGT annotations. A later analysis found that HLA-associated TCR beta chains were more clonally expanded and had lower generation probabilities than equally common non-associated chains. The classifier was reported to diagnose cytomegalovirus status with high specificity and sensitivity in both the original and validation cohorts. Sequencing depth was assumed to be roughly uniform across donors in the presence/absence analyses, though that assumption may not hold. A few of the identified cytomegalovirus-associated TCR beta chains were confirmed in vitro to be specific for cytomegalovirus antigens. Because the 87-base-pair reads could not distinguish some IMGT-functional V segments, including TRBV6-2 and TRBV6-3, those segments were excluded. A cluster of highly shared sequence variants was judged likely to be a technical artifact of the sequencing pipeline. Most CMV-associated TCR beta chains appeared to be HLA-restricted in a later analysis, and the HLA associations seemed to be driven largely by CMV exposure. A further reported finding was that TCR beta sequences accurately predicted the HLA-A and HLA-B alleles for most subjects in the first cohort. For the cohort, immune exposure information was limited to CMV serostatus. Assigning TCR associations to individual alleles was difficult when HLA alleles, especially DR and DQ, strongly co-occurred. This cohort had only TCR beta chains sequenced, and the lack of alpha or paired-chain data limited which features could be detected. Compared with the 666-donor mean, donors in an Asian-associated ancestry cluster had fewer N-insertions in productive TCRs, according to a later genetic analysis. Most TCR sequences were seen in very few donors, while some public TCRs were found in many individuals. In a later analysis, TCR association rates were found to vary across HLA loci, with the most associated TCRs seen for DRB1 alleles and the fewest for HLA-C alleles. V-gene and J-gene trimming of TCR beta chains was associated with a missense DCLRE1C variant in a later genetic analysis, and the association was replicated in an independent cohort. A later analysis reported that several top co-occurrence clusters appeared linked to parvovirus B19, influenza, CMV and Epstein-Barr virus. Linkage disequilibrium might explain the correlated functional status among segregating V segments, but an unknown experimental factor could not be ruled out. The study listed over 150 TCR beta chains as associated with cytomegalovirus. Because some donors lacked HLA typing at each locus, the association tests relied only on the typed subset.

V sheds 1 base and J sheds 6 bases, leaving 19 bases between their ends. The CDR3 numbers 17 residues from cysteine through phenylalanine. Left in the record is the CDR3 DNA by itself, 51 bases read in frame from the first base. CDR1 and CDR2 (LNHNV, YYDKDF) derive from the germline V gene (reference sequence). The cohort consisted of 600 or so healthy bone marrow donors. At the time of sampling, all cohort members were nominally healthy, though unrecorded immune exposures were likely present. The donor tested CMV seronegative and was one of the 352 seronegative cohort members. A peripheral blood sample was provided by each donor, and peripheral blood mononuclear cells were used for TCR beta sequencing. The Qiagen DNeasy Blood Extraction Kit was used to extract genomic DNA from the blood cell samples. Library prep was done by the immunoSEQ multiplex PCR assay. For the multiplex PCR, a mixture combining 60 forward primers for TCR Vbeta segments and 13 reverse primers for TCR Jbeta segments was used. The CDR3 region of rearranged TCR beta genes was amplified from genomic DNA with a multiplex PCR assay. The Illumina HiSeq System was used to sequence the amplified TCR beta libraries as 87-base-pair reads. Per the original workflow: A later analysis counted approximately 76 million unique TCR beta chains across the 500 to 850 repertoires, and 10 million to 12 million of these chains were shared by at least two donors. A nearest-neighbor algorithm error-corrected the raw reads and collapsed the reads into unique sequences, merging closely related sequences to remove PCR and sequencing errors. Alignment of CDR3 sequences to IMGT reference sequences was used to assign V, D and J gene segments. For a sequence to be retained, a match of at least six nucleotides was required to both a V gene segment and a J gene segment. Rearrangements were classified as productive when the CDR3 lacked stop codons and remained in frame with V and J, and all other rearrangements were classified as non-productive. CDR3 was defined according to IMGT convention as the region running from the second conserved V-encoded cysteine to the conserved J-encoded phenylalanine. The earlier analysis of 450 to 750 of the donors excluded any sequence lacking an unambiguous match to a single V gene segment. An earlier analysis of almost 600 of the donors classified V segments as functional when productive rearrangements were above 56.7% and as segregating when the standard deviation between donors was above 5%. A statistical classification framework was developed to diagnose cytomegalovirus status using the catalog of TCR beta chain sequences. In a later analysis, TCR nucleotide sequences were compared against IMGT/GENE-DB human TR gene sequences so that V and J genes could be assigned. A later analysis assigned CDR3 sequences and most-parsimonious VDJ recombination scenarios with the TCRdist pipeline. In a later analysis, every TCR beta chain was defined by the combination of its CDR3 amino acid sequence and its V-gene family, and reads without a unique V-gene family were dropped. A later analysis removed 450 to 600 highly shared, low-generation-probability nucleotide sequences to deal with suspected cross-contamination and a sequencing artifact. In a later analysis, a clonal expansion index for each public chain was calculated from normalized within-repertoire ranks of inferred template counts. A later analysis computed generation probabilities with a VDJ recombination model fitted to out-of-frame rearrangements, and checked the results against IGoR. Hypergeometric tests were used in a later analysis to score TCR-TCR, TCR-HLA and TCR-CMV co-occurrence, with a repertoire-size bias correction applied to the TCR pairs. To estimate false discovery rates, a later analysis permuted the HLA or CMV assignments 20 times. A later analysis grouped co-occurring TCRs with DBSCAN, adding TCRdist sequence similarity when clustering within HLA-allele-positive subsets. For co-occurrence clustering, repertoires with fewer than 30,000 or more than 120,000 public chains were excluded, along with roughly 5 repertoires with anomalous nucleotide sharing. TCRdb stores this immuneACCESS table with in-frame sequences only. Part of the clones is absent; in the studies checked, under half of the shortfall reflects unresolved V genes, and no reason is known for the rest. V and J calls and clone size are copied from that table; D and trimming were computed from the DNA. The sample contains 160,000 or so clones, about 77% of them found a single time. The top ten clones comprise around 1.3% of the sample.

Turning to this clone: The antigen it binds to is not known. Base qualities are not recorded, but no much larger clone differs from it by a single base.

The sequenced sample consisted of PBMCs. The receptor was derived from a woman between 50 and 59 years old in good health and CMV-seronegative. The chain joins TRBV15 to TRBJ2-1; TRBD2 is possibly the D segment (7 matching bases). The nucleotides read TGTGCCACCAGCAGAGTAAATAAGGGGGGGCGAGGCAATGAGCAGTTCTTC. It codes for CATSRVNKGGRGNEQFF.